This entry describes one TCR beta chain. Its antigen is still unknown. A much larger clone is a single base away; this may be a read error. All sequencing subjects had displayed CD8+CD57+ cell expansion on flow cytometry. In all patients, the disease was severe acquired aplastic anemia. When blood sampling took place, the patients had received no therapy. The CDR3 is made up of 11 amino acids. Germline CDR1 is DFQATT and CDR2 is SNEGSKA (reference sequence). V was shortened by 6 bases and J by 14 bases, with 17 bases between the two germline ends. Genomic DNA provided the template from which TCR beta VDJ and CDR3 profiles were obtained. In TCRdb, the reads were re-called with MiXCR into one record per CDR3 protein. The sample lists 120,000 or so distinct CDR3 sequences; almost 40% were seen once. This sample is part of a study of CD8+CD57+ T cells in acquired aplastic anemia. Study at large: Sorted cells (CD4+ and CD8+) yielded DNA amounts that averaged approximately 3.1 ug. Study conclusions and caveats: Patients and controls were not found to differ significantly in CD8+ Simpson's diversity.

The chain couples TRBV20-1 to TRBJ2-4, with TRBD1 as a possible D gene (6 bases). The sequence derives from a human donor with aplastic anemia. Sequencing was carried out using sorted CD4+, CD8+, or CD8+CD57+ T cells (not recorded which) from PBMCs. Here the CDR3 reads CSATGSSIKYF. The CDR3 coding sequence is TGCAGTGCCACAGGGAGCTCCATCAAGTACTTC.